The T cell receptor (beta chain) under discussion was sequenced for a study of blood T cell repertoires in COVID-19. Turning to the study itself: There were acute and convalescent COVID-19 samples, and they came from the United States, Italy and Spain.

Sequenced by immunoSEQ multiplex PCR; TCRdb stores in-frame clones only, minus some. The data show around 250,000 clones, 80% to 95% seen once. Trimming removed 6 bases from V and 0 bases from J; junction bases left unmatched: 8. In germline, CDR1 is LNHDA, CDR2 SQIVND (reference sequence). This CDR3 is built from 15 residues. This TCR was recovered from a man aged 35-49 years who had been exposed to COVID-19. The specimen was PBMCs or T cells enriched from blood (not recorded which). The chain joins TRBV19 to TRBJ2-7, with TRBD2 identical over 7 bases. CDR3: CASRKRREPSYEQYF. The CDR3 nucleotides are TGTGCCAGTAGGAAACGGCGGGAGCCCTCCTACGAGCAGTACTTC. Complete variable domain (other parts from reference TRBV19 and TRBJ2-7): DGGITQSPKYLFRKEGQNVTLSCEQNLNHDAMYWYRQDPGQGLRLIYYSQIVNDFQKGDIAEGYSVSREKKESFPLTVTSAQKNPTAFYLCASRKRREPSYEQYFGPGTRLTVT.